The 13 T cell receptor beta chains below were found in one sample sequenced in a study of cytomegalovirus exposure and HLA in healthy donors. The PCR contained 60 Vbeta and 13 Jbeta primers. TCRdb keeps only in-frame clones here, not all; method: immunoSEQ multiplex PCR. This sample has 150,000 to 200,000 clones; almost 80% occur once, and the top ten carry 5% to 8%. The sequencing input was PBMCs. The receptors were gathered from a man aged 35-49 years in good health and CMV-seropositive.

The J gene is TRBJ2-2, the V gene TRBV27, with D possibly being TRBD1 (7 bases). CDR3 length: 14 residues. V was cut by 6 bases and J by 3 bases, with 11 bases left in between. Germline V gives CDR1 MNHEY, CDR2 SMNVEV (reference sequence). The CDR3 nucleotides read TGTGCCAGCAGGCGGGACAGCTACACCGGGGAGCTGTTTTTT. Translated: CASRRDSYTGELFF.

V and J are TRBV11-3 and TRBJ2-1, with TRBD2 identical over 13 bases. Germline-derived CDR1 and CDR2 are SGHNT and YENEEA. This CDR3 is built from 15 residues. The V and J ends lost 5 bases and 5 bases, in that order; junction bases with no gene match: 3. CDR3 nucleotides: TGTGCCAGCAGCCGGGGACTAGCGGGAAACAATGAGCAGTTCTTC. Translation gives CASSRGLAGNNEQFF.

The V call is TRBV6-1, the J call TRBJ2-1; possible D gene TRBD1, 6 bases. Germline CDR1 is MNHNS and CDR2 is SASEGT. Trimming removed 4 bases at V and 7 bases at J, with 14 bases between. The CDR3 loop spans 14 amino acids. CDR3 sequence reads: CASSVGRGYNEQFF. CDR3 nucleotide sequence: TGTGCCAGCAGTGTGGGCAGGGGATATAATGAGCAGTTCTTC.

The rearrangement uses TRBV19 and TRBJ1-4, with D possibly being TRBD1 (6 bases). CDR1 LNHDA and CDR2 SQIVND come from the germline V gene (reference sequence). This CDR3 is built from 14 residues. Trimming removed 5 bases at V and 5 bases at J, with 12 bases between. CDR3 DNA: TGTGCCAGTAGTTCTCGGGACAAAAATGAAAAACTGTTTTTT. Translation: CASSSRDKNEKLFF.

Details on this clone: The junction departs from the called germline gene at one end, perhaps through a read error. V is TRBV2 and J is TRBJ2-6; the D gene is possibly TRBD1 (5 bases). Germline V gives CDR1 SNHLY, CDR2 FYNNEI. This CDR3 comprises 14 residues. CDR3 loop: CASSDDSGANGLTF. CDR3 DNA: TGTGCCAGCAGTGATGACTCTGGGGCCAACGGCCTGACTTTC.

The chain couples TRBV4-2 to TRBJ1-5; 9 positions agree with TRBD1. Looked up from germline, CDR1 is LGHNA and CDR2 is YNFKEQ. J lost 11 bases, V lost 4 bases, and 9 bases had no gene match. This CDR3 comprises 14 residues. CDR3 region: CASSPGQGGSAQHF. CDR3 in DNA: TGTGCCAGCAGCCCGGGACAGGGTGGGTCAGCCCAGCATTTT.

The J gene is TRBJ2-1, the V gene TRBV29-1; 9 bases map to TRBD1. The length of the CDR3 is 14 residues. V lost 5 bases to trimming and J lost 7 bases; unmatched junction nucleotides: 9. Germline V CDR1 and CDR2: SQVTM, ANQGSEA. CDR3 sequence reads: CSVLPGTGLNEQFF. The DNA for the CDR3 is TGCAGCGTTTTACCTGGGACAGGGCTTAATGAGCAGTTCTTC.

The genes are TRBV21-1 and TRBJ1-6; whether TRBD1, the table's D call, matches the DNA was not checked. TRBV21-1 is reported as a pseudogene. The CDR3 extends over 14 amino acids. CDR3 in amino acids: CASSKGGLGSPLHF. CDR3 sequence (DNA): TGTGCCAGCAGCAAAGGGGGGCTTGGTTCACCCCTCCACTTT.

The chain uses TRBV5-1 and TRBJ2-3; D is undetermined. CDR1 and CDR2 from the germline V gene are SGHRS and YFSETQ. V dropped 0 bases and J dropped 0 bases, with 8 bases sitting between them. This CDR3 spans 15 amino acids. The CDR3 spells CASSLGLSSTDTQYF. The DNA of the CDR3 is TGCGCCAGCAGCTTGGGTCTCTCTAGCACAGATACGCAGTATTTT.

The rearrangement uses TRBV2 and TRBJ2-7; a possible D gene is TRBD2 (6 bases). The CDR3 totals 13 residues. V was shortened by 4 bases and J by 3 bases, with 10 bases between the two germline ends. CDR1 and CDR2 from the germline V gene are SNHLY and FYNNEI. This chain's CDR3 is CASSGGVDYEQYF. CDR3 bases: TGTGCCAGCAGTGGCGGGGTTGACTACGAGCAGTACTTC.

A few counts support this clone. The chain couples TRBV19 to TRBJ2-1; 7 positions match TRBD1. CDR1 and CDR2 from the germline V gene are LNHDA and SQIVND (reference sequence). This CDR3 has 13 residues. J lost 9 bases, V lost 5 bases, and 7 bases had no gene match. CDR3 amino acids: CASSPDRVAEQFF. The DNA for the CDR3 is TGTGCCAGTAGTCCCGACAGGGTGGCTGAGCAGTTCTTC.

The rearrangement joins TRBV10-1 to TRBJ2-7, with 7 bases aligning to TRBD1. The trim removed 5 bases at V and 1 base at J, leaving 5 bases unmatched. Per germline, CDR1 WNHNN and CDR2 SYGVQD (reference sequence). The CDR3 totals 14 residues. CDR3 sequence reads: CASSQQGLSYEQYF. In nucleotides, the CDR3 is TGCGCCAGCAGTCAACAGGGGCTGTCCTACGAGCAGTACTTC.

The chain has TRBV11-2 and TRBJ1-5, with TRBD1 identical over 8 bases. This CDR3 spans 15 amino acids. After removal of 5 bases from V and 5 bases from J, the junction contained 8 bases not matched to a gene. Germline CDR1 is SGHAT and CDR2 is FQNNGV. The CDR3 DNA reads as TGTGCCAGCAGCCCACAGGGGGGTGGGGATCAGCCCCAGCATTTT. Translation: CASSPQGGGDQPQHF.